This T cell receptor beta chain was profiled in a study of cytomegalovirus exposure and HLA in healthy donors. Study results and limitations: Among TCR beta chains of equal frequency, HLA-associated ones were more clonally expanded in a later analysis.

60 Vbeta and 13 Jbeta primers were used in PCR. Per the study methods: Unique TCR beta chains numbered approximately 80 million in a later analysis, with around 12 million shared. Only in-frame clones appear in the TCRdb table, and some are missing; sequencing was by immunoSEQ multiplex PCR. D and trimming come from the DNA, and the V and J calls and clone size come from that table. Of around 100,000 clones in the sample, 70% are singletons; the top ten hold roughly 8.7%. Comment on this clone: Its cognate antigen is unknown.

Sequencing was done on a sample of PBMCs. The clonotype was recovered from a man aged 25-40 years in good health and CMV-seropositive.

This chain's CDR3 is CASSQDPHAAPSSYNEQFF. CDR3 nucleotide sequence: TGCGCCAGCAGCCAAGATCCCCATGCAGCGCCTAGCTCCTACAATGAGCAGTTCTTC. The J gene is TRBJ2-1, the V gene TRBV4-3; no firm D call. V lost 0 bases to trimming and J lost 0 bases, with 18 bases between them. Germline-derived CDR1 and CDR2 are LGHNA and YSLEER. The CDR3 totals 19 residues.